The clone carrying this T cell receptor (beta chain) turned up a few times. The antigen remains unidentified. PCR used 60 Vbeta primers and 13 Jbeta primers. Sequencing used immunoSEQ multiplex PCR; TCRdb keeps in-frame clones, though not all of them. Among about 80,000 clones, approximately 62% were seen once, and the ten largest hold 3.5% to 4.5%. This entry is derived from a study of cytomegalovirus exposure and HLA in healthy donors. General study results and limits: The majority of TCR sequences were rare, yet some public TCRs appeared in many donors.

V dropped 5 bases and J dropped 4; count of bases not matched to a gene: 6. The CDR3 sequence is 14 residues long. Germline CDR1 SGHRS, CDR2 YFSETQ. The sequence was obtained from a male donor in good health and CMV-seropositive. The material sequenced was PBMCs. J is TRBJ2-5 and V is TRBV5-1; TRBD1 matches 9 bases. The CDR3, as DNA: TGCGCCAGCAGGTACAACAGGGGGCGAGAGACCCAGTACTTC. Translation: CASRYNRGRETQYF.